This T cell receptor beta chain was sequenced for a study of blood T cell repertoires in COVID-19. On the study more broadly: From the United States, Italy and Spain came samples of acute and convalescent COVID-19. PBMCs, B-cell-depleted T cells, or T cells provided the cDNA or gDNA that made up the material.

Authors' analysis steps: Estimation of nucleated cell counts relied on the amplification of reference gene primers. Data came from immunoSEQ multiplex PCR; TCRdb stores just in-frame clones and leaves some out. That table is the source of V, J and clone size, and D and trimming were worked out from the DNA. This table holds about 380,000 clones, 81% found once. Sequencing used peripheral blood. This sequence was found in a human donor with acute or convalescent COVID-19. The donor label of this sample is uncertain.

CDR3 sequence reads: CATSRNRDTSNYGYTF. CDR3 DNA sequence: TGTGCCACCAGTAGAAACCGGGACACCTCTAACTATGGCTACACCTTC. The rearrangement uses TRBV24-1 and TRBJ1-2; a possible D gene is TRBD1 (6 bases). V lost 6 bases to trimming and J lost 0 bases, with 16 bases between them. Germline V gives CDR1 KGHDR, CDR2 SFDVKD. The CDR3 consists of 16 residues.